The 18 T cell receptor beta chains below all came from one sample that was sequenced in a study of cytomegalovirus exposure and HLA in healthy donors. The PCR employed 60 Vbeta primers together with 13 Jbeta primers. Profiled with immunoSEQ multiplex PCR; TCRdb holds only in-frame clones, not every one. The data contain approximately 170,000 clones, around 83% of them singletons. Sample: PBMCs. Every receptor here comes from a man in his thirties or forties in good health and CMV-seropositive.

J is TRBJ1-2 and V is TRBV6-5; TRBD1 matches at 8 bases. The germline CDR1 and CDR2 sequences are MNHEY and SVGAGI. The CDR3 covers 15 residues. Trimming removed 5 bases from V and 6 bases from J; junction bases left unmatched: 11. CDR3 bases: TGTGCCAGCAGTCGGTGGACAGGGAGGTCAGATGGCTACACCTTC. Translating it yields CASSRWTGRSDGYTF.

This chain connects TRBV29-1 to TRBJ1-1, with 7 bases lining up with TRBD1. Germline CDR1 is SQVTM and CDR2 is ANQGSEA. The CDR3 loop spans 12 amino acids. The V gene end was trimmed by 7 bases and the J gene end by 7 bases; junction bases not matched to a gene: 9. CDR3 residues: CSGQGKENEAFF. CDR3 coding DNA: TGCAGCGGACAGGGTAAGGAGAATGAAGCTTTCTTT. Full variable domain (missing parts from reference TRBV29-1 and TRBJ1-1): SAVISQKPSRDICQRGTSLTIQCQVDSQVTMMFWYRQQPGQSLTLIATANQGSEATYESGFVIDKFPISRPNLTFSTLTVSNMSPEDSSIYLCSGQGKENEAFFGQGTRLTVV.

This clone showed up just a few times. This chain joins TRBV11-3 and TRBJ2-7, with 9 bases identical to TRBD1. The CDR3 is 14 amino acids. The V gene's germline CDR1 is SGHNT and CDR2 YENEEA. After removal of 1 base from V and 6 bases from J, the junction contained 4 bases not matched to a gene. This CDR3 is CASSLGQGDGEQYF. CDR3 coding DNA: TGTGCCAGCAGCTTAGGACAGGGGGACGGCGAGCAGTACTTC.

As DNA, the CDR3 is TGTGCCAGCAGCTTAAGAGAGGACACTGAAGCTTTCTTT. It is translated as CASSLREDTEAFF. V is TRBV7-9 and J is TRBJ1-1; D unclear. V was cut by 2 bases and J by 3 bases, with 7 bases left in between. This CDR3 region has 13 residues. The germline V gene has CDR1 SEHNR and CDR2 FQNEAQ (reference sequence).

The chain uses TRBV6-5 and TRBJ2-7, with 8 bases matching TRBD2. CDR3 length: 14 residues. Germline assignment: CDR1 MNHEY and CDR2 SVGAGI. V was clipped by 6 bases and J by 7 bases; unmatched bases: 11. The CDR3 reads CASRPTSGRGEQYV. The DNA of the CDR3 is TGTGCCAGCAGGCCCACTAGCGGACGTGGGGAGCAGTACGTC.

This chain joins TRBV4-3 and TRBJ2-5, with 10 positions matching TRBD2. The germline V gene has CDR1 LGHNA and CDR2 YSLEER. Unmatched junction bases numbered 2, after V lost 3 bases and J lost 4 bases. The CDR3 extends over 14 amino acids. The CDR3 loop is CASSHRTSGETQYF. CDR3 bases: TGCGCCAGCAGCCACCGGACTAGCGGAGAGACCCAGTACTTC.

The DNA of the CDR3 is TGTGCCAGCAGTTTATTAGGGGATGAGCAGTTCTTC. The encoded protein is CASSLLGDEQFF. The chain employs TRBV27 and TRBJ2-1, with TRBD1 as a possible D gene (5 bases). Germline-derived CDR1 and CDR2 are MNHEY and SMNVEV (reference sequence). The V end was cut by 1 base, the J end by 8 bases, with 6 bases between. The CDR3 extends over 12 amino acids.

This clone was detected only a few times. This rearrangement joins TRBV5-4 to TRBJ2-1; the match to TRBD2 covers 8 bases. The CDR3 covers 17 residues. Germline V gene lookup returns CDR1 SGHNT and CDR2 YYREEE (reference sequence). Trimming cost V 4 bases and J 6 bases; bases outside gene matches: 15. The CDR3 DNA reads TGTGCCAGCAGCGTCGGGACTAGTCCTATTAGGGGCAATGAGCAGTTCTTC. It encodes CASSVGTSPIRGNEQFF.

The rearrangement joins TRBV14 to TRBJ2-3; D possibly corresponds to TRBD2 (6 bases). The CDR3 runs to 13 residues. The germline V gene has CDR1 SGHDN and CDR2 FVKESK. V lost 11 bases and J lost 2, with 14 bases in between. In DNA form, the CDR3 reads TGTGCCGTTATAGCGGTTCCCACAGATACGCAGTATTTT. It codes for CAVIAVPTDTQYF.

This chain connects TRBV5-4 to TRBJ2-2; 12 positions match TRBD2. CDR3 length: 17 amino acids. Germline V gene sequence: CDR1 SGHNT, CDR2 YYREEE (reference sequence). The V gene end was trimmed by 3 bases and the J gene end by 4 bases; junction bases not matched to a gene: 7. CDR3 residues: CASSSLLAGGGTGELFF. In DNA, the CDR3 is TGTGCCAGCAGCTCTTTACTAGCGGGAGGTGGCACCGGGGAGCTGTTTTTT. The full variable domain, rest sourced from reference TRBV5-4 and TRBJ2-2, is ETGVTQSPTHLIKTRGQQVTLRCSSQSGHNTVSWYQQALGQGPQFIFQYYREEENGRGNFPPRFSGLQFPNYSSELNVNALELDDSALYLCASSSLLAGGGTGELFFGEGSRLTVL.

This chain uses TRBV29-1 with TRBJ1-1; D gene ambiguous. Trimming removed 4 bases from V and 4 bases from J, with 13 bases in between. The germline V gene has CDR1 SQVTM and CDR2 ANQGSEA. This CDR3 contains 13 residues. The CDR3 region has the DNA TGCAGCGTTGCGACCAGAGGGCTCACTGAAGCTTTCTTT. Translating gives CSVATRGLTEAFF.

This clone was observed once. The chain employs TRBV19 and TRBJ1-1; possibly TRBD1 for D (5 bases). V lost 8 bases and J 1 base, leaving 8 bases between the germline ends. The CDR3 extends over 12 amino acids. Germline loops: CDR1 LNHDA, CDR2 SQIVND (reference sequence). This chain's CDR3 is CASETGNTEAFF. In nucleotides, the CDR3 is TGTGCCAGTGAAACAGGGAACACTGAAGCTTTCTTT.

The genes are TRBV9 and TRBJ1-3; a weak D match, TRBD1 (5 bases). This CDR3 has 15 residues. The V end was cut by 0 bases, the J end by 4 bases, with 11 bases between. Looked up from germline, CDR1 is SGDLS and CDR2 is YYNGEE. For the CDR3, the DNA is TGTGCCAGCAGCGTAGTTGGGGCGCCGGGAAACACCATATATTTT. It encodes CASSVVGAPGNTIYF.

This clone was seen once. The chain employs TRBV7-2 and TRBJ2-5; D might be TRBD2 (7 bases). Germline CDR1 SGHTA, CDR2 FQGNSA. The germline V and J ends were trimmed by 1 base and 3 bases, with 18 bases remaining between them. The CDR3 sequence is 17 residues long. The CDR3 here is CASSLGWVRGGKETQYF. The CDR3 DNA reads TGTGCCAGCAGCTTAGGATGGGTTAGGGGGGGCAAAGAGACCCAGTACTTC. Based on the CDR3 plus reference TRBV7-2 and TRBJ2-5, the full variable domain is GAGVSQSPSNKVTEKGKDVELRCDPISGHTALYWYRQSLGQGLEFLIYFQGNSAPDKSGLPSDRFSAERTGGSVSTLTIQRTQQEDSAVYLCASSLGWVRGGKETQYFGPGTRLLVL.

The genes are TRBV7-2 and TRBJ2-5, with D uncertain. The germline V gene has CDR1 SGHTA and CDR2 FQGNSA. Trimming stripped 5 bases from V and 7 bases from J, with 11 bases between. The CDR3 runs 12 residues. The CDR3 nucleotides read TGTGCCAGCAGCACCGGTTCAGGGACCCAGTACTTC. Translating gives CASSTGSGTQYF. The variable domain in full, with the rest retrieved from reference TRBV7-2 and TRBJ2-5, is GAGVSQSPSNKVTEKGKDVELRCDPISGHTALYWYRQSLGQGLEFLIYFQGNSAPDKSGLPSDRFSAERTGGSVSTLTIQRTQQEDSAVYLCASSTGSGTQYFGPGTRLLVL.

The V call is TRBV25-1, the J call TRBJ1-6; D is ambiguous. From germline, CDR1 is MGHDK and CDR2 SYGVNS. The CDR3 totals 14 residues. V lost 4 bases, J lost 6 bases, and 10 bases lay in between. The CDR3 reads CASSGGVSNSPLHF. The CDR3 coding sequence is TGTGCCAGCAGTGGGGGAGTCAGTAATTCACCCCTCCACTTT.

This clone turned up a few times. The CDR3 DNA follows: TGTGCCAGCAGCTACACGGGACTCTCAAGGGCCGGGGAGCTGTTTTTT. Translated, it gives CASSYTGLSRAGELFF. The J gene is TRBJ2-2, the V gene TRBV7-2; possible D gene TRBD2, 6 bases. V was cut by 4 bases and J by 6 bases, with 18 bases left in between. The CDR3 has 16 amino acids. Germline loops: CDR1 SGHTA, CDR2 FQGNSA.

This rearrangement joins TRBV5-8 to TRBJ1-2, with 7 bases aligning to TRBD1. The V and J ends lost 7 bases and 8 bases, in that order; junction bases with no gene match: 11. The CDR3 contains 13 residues. Germline values: CDR1 SGHTS, CDR2 YDEGEE. The CDR3 here is CASLYTGVEGYTF. CDR3 nucleotide sequence: TGTGCCAGCTTATATACAGGGGTAGAGGGCTACACCTTC.